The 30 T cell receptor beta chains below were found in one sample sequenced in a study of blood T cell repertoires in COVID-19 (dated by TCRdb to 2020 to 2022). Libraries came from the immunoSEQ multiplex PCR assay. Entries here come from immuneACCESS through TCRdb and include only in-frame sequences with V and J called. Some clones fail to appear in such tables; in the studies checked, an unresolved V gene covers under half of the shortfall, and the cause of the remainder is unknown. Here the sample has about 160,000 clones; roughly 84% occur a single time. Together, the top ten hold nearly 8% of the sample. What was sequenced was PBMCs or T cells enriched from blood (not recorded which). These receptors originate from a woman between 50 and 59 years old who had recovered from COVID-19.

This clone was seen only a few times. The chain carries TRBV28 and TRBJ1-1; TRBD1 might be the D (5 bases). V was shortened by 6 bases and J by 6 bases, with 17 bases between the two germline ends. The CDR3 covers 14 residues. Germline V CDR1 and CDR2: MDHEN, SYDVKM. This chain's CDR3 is CASSSSGAPPEAFF. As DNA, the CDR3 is TGTGCCAGCAGCTCCTCTGGGGCGCCCCCTGAAGCTTTCTTT.

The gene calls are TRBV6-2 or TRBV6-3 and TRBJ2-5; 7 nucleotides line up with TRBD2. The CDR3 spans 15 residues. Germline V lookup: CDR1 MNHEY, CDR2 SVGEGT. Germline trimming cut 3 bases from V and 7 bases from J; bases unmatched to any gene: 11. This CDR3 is CASSYADSRGVTQYF. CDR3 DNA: TGTGCCAGCAGTTATGCGGACTCCCGGGGGGTGACCCAGTACTTC.

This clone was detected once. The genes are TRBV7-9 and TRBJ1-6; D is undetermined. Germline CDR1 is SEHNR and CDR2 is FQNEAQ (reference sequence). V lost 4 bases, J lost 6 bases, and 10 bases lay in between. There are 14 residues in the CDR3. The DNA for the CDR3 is TGTGCCAGCAGCTCCAGTCGTACTAATTCACCCCTCCACTTT. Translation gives CASSSSRTNSPLHF.

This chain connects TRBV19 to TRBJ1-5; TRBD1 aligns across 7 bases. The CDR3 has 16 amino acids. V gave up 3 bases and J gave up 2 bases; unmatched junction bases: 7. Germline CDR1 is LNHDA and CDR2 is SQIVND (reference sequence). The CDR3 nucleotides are TGTGCCAGTAGTATGGCCAGGGGGGATCGCAATCAGCCCCAGCATTTT. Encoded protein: CASSMARGDRNQPQHF.

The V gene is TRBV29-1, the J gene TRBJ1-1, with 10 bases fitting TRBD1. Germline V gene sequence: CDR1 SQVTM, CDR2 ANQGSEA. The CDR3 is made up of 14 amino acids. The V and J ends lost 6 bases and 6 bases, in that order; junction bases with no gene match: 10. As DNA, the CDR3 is TGCAGCGTCATCTCCCGGGACAGGGGCTCTGAAGCTTTCTTT. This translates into CSVISRDRGSEAFF.

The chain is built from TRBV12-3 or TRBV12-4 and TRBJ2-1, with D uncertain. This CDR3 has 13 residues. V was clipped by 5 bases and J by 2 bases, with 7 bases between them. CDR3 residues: CASSRVAYNEQFF. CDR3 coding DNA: TGTGCCAGCAGTCGAGTGGCCTACAATGAGCAGTTCTTC.

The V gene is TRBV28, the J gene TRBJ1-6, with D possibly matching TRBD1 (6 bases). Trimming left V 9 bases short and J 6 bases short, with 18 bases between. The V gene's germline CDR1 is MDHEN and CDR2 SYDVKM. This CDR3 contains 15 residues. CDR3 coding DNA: TGTGCCAGTGTAGCACTCACAGGGAGTAATTCACCCCTCCACTTT. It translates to CASVALTGSNSPLHF.

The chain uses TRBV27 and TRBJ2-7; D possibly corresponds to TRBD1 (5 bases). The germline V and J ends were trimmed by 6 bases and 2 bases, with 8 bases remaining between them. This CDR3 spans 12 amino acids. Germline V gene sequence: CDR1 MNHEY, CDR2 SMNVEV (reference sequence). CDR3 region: CASRGRAYEQYF. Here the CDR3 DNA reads TGTGCCAGCAGAGGCAGGGCCTACGAGCAGTACTTC.

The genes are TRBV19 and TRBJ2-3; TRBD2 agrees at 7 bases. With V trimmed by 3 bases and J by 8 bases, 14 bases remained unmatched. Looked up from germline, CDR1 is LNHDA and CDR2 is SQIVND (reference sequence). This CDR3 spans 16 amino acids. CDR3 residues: CASSMERTSLGGTQYF. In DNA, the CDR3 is TGTGCCAGTAGTATGGAGCGGACTAGTTTAGGTGGTACGCAGTATTTT.

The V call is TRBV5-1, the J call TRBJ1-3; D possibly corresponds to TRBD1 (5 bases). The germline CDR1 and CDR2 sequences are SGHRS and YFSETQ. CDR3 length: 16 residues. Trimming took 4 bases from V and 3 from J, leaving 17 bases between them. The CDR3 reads CASSKRQREVGNTIYF. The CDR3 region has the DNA TGCGCCAGCAGCAAGAGACAGAGGGAGGTTGGAAACACCATATATTTT. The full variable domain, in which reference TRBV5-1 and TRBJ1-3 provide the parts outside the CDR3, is KAGVTQTPRYLIKTRGQQVTLSCSPISGHRSVSWYQQTPGQGLQFLFEYFSETQRNKGNFPGRFSGRQFSNSRSEMNVSTLELGDSALYLCASSKRQREVGNTIYFGEGSWLTVV.

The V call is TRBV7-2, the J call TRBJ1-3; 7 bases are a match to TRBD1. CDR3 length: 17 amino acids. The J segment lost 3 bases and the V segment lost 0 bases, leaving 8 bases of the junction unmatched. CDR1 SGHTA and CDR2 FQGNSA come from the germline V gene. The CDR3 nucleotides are TGTGCCAGCAGCTTAGCCAACAGGGGATCGGTTGGAAACACCATATATTTT. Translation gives CASSLANRGSVGNTIYF.

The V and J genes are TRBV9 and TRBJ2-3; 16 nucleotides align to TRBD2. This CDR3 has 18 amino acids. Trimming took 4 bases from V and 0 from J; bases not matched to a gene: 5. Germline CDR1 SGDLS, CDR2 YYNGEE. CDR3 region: CASSLLGLAGGSTDTQYF. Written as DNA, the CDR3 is TGTGCCAGCAGCCTCTTGGGACTAGCGGGAGGGAGCACAGATACGCAGTATTTT. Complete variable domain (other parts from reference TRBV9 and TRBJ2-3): DSGVTQTPKHLITATGQRVTLRCSPRSGDLSVYWYQQSLDQGLQFLIQYYNGEERAKGNILERFSAQQFPDLHSELNLSSLELGDSALYFCASSLLGLAGGSTDTQYFGPGTRLTVL.

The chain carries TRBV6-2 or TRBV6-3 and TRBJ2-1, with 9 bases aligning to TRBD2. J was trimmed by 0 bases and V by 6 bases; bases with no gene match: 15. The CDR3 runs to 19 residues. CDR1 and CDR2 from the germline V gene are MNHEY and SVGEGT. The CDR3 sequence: CASSGMALAGFFSYNEQFF. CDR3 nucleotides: TGTGCCAGCAGCGGTATGGCGCTAGCGGGGTTTTTCTCCTACAATGAGCAGTTCTTC.

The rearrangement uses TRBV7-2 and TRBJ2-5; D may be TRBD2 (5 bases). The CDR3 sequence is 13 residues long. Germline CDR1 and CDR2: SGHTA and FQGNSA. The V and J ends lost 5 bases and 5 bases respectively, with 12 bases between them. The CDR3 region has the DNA TGTGCCAGCAGCAGACCGGGGAAGGAGACCCAGTACTTC. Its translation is CASSRPGKETQYF.

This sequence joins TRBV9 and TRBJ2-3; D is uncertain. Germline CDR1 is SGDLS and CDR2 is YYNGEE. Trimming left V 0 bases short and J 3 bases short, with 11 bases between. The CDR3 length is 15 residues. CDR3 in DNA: TGTGCCAGCAGCGTAGGATCTATCCGGACAGATACGCAGTATTTT. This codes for CASSVGSIRTDTQYF. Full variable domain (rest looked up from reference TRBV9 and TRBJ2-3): DSGVTQTPKHLITATGQRVTLRCSPRSGDLSVYWYQQSLDQGLQFLIQYYNGEERAKGNILERFSAQQFPDLHSELNLSSLELGDSALYFCASSVGSIRTDTQYFGPGTRLTVL.

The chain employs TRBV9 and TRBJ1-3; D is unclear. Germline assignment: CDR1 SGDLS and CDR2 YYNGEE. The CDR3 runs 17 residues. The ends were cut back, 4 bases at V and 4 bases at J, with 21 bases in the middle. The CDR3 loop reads CASSPAWGRTAGNTIYF. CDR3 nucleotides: TGTGCCAGCAGCCCCGCATGGGGTCGGACTGCGGGAAACACCATATATTTT.

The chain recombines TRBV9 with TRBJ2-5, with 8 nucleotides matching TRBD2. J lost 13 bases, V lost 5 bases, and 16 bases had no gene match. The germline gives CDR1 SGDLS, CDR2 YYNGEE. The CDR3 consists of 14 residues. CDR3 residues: CASRAPGLGEPMYF. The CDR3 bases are TGTGCCAGCAGGGCCCCGGGACTAGGAGAGCCCATGTACTTC. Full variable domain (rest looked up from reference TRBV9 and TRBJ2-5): DSGVTQTPKHLITATGQRVTLRCSPRSGDLSVYWYQQSLDQGLQFLIQYYNGEERAKGNILERFSAQQFPDLHSELNLSSLELGDSALYFCASRAPGLGEPMYFGPGTRLLVL.

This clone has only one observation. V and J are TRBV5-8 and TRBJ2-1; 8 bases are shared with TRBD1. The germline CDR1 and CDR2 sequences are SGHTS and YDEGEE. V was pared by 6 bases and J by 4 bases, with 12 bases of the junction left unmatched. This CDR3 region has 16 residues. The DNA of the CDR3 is TGTGCCAGCATCCTGACCGGACAGGGCTATTACAATGAGCAGTTCTTC. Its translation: CASILTGQGYYNEQFF. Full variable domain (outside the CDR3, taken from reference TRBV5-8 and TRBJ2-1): EAGVTQSPTHLIKTRGQQATLRCSPISGHTSVYWYQQALGLGLQFLLWYDEGEERNRGNFPPRFSGRQFPNYSSELNVNALELEDSALYLCASILTGQGYYNEQFFGPGTRLTVL.

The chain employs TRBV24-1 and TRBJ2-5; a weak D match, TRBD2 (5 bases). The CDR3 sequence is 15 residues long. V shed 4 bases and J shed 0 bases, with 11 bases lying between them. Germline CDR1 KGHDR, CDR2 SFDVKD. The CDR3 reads CATSDPPGNQETQYF. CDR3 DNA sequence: TGTGCCACCAGTGACCCCCCGGGGAACCAAGAGACCCAGTACTTC.

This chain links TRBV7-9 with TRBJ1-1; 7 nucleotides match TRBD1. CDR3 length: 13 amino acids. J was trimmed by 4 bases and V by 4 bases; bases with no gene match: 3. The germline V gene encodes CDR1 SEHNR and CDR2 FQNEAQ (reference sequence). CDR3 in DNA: TGTGCCAGCAGCTCAACAGGGGCCACTGAAGCTTTCTTT. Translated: CASSSTGATEAFF.

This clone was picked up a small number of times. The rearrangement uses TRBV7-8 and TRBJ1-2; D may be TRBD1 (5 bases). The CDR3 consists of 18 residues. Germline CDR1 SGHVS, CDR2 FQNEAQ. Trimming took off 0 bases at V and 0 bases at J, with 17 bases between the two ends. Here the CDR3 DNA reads TGTGCCAGCAGCTTAGCGAGATGGGGCGTCGTAGCTAACTATGGCTACACCTTC. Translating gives CASSLARWGVVANYGYTF.

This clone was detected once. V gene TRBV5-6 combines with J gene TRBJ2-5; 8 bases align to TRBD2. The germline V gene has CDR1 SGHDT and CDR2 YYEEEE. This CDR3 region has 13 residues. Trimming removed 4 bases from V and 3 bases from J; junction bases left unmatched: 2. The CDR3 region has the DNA TGTGCCAGCAGCAAGGGACTAGAAGAGACCCAGTACTTC. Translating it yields CASSKGLEETQYF.

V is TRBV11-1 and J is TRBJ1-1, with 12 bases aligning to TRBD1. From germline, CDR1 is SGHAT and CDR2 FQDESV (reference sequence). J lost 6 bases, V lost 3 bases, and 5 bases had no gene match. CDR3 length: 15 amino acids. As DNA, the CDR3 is TGTGCCAGCAGCTTCGGGACAGGGGGCGCCCCTGAAGCTTTCTTT. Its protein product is CASSFGTGGAPEAFF. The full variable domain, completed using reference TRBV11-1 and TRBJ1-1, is EAEVAQSPRYKITEKSQAVAFWCDPISGHATLYWYRQILGQGPELLVQFQDESVVDDSQLPKDRFSAERLKGVDSTLKIQPAELGDSAMYLCASSFGTGGAPEAFFGQGTRLTVV.

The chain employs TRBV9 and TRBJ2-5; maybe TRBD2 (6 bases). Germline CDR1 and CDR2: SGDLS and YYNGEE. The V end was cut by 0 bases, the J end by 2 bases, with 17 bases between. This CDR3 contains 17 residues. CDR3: CASSVGSLAPLQETQYF. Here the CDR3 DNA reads TGTGCCAGCAGCGTAGGAAGTCTAGCGCCATTACAAGAGACCCAGTACTTC. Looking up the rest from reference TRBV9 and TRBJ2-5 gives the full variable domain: DSGVTQTPKHLITATGQRVTLRCSPRSGDLSVYWYQQSLDQGLQFLIQYYNGEERAKGNILERFSAQQFPDLHSELNLSSLELGDSALYFCASSVGSLAPLQETQYFGPGTRLLVL.

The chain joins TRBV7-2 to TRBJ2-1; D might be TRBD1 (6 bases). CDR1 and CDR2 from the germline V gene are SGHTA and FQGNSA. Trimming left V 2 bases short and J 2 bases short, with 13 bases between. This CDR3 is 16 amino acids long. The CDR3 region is CASSLSSGVPYNEQFF. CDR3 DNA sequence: TGTGCCAGCAGCTTATCTTCAGGGGTGCCCTACAATGAGCAGTTCTTC.

The CDR3 region is CASSLAQGKSTGELFF. CDR3 DNA sequence: TGCGCCAGCAGCTTGGCACAGGGGAAGTCGACCGGGGAGCTGTTTTTT. V usage is TRBV5-1 and J usage is TRBJ2-2, with 7 bases matching TRBD1. CDR3 size: 16 residues. J was trimmed by 5 bases and V by 0 bases; bases with no gene match: 7. Germline V gene data show CDR1 as SGHRS and CDR2 as YFSETQ.

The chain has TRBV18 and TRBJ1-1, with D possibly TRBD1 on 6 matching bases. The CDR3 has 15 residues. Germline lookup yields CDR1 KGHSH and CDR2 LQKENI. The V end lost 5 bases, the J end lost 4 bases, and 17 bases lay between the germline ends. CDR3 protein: CASSTLEPGVTEAFF. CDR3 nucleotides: TGTGCCAGCTCAACTCTAGAACCAGGGGTCACTGAAGCTTTCTTT.

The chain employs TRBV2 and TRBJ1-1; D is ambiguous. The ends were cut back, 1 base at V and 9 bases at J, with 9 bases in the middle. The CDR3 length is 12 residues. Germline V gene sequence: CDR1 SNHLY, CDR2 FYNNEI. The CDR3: CASSEVEAKAFF. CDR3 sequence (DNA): TGTGCCAGCAGTGAAGTTGAGGCTAAAGCTTTCTTT.

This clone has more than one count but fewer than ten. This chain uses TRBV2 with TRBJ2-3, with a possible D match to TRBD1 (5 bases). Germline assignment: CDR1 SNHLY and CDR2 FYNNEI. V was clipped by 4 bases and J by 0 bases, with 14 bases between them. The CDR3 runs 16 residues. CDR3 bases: TGTGCCAGCAGTGGGTGGGGCGACGCCAGCACAGATACGCAGTATTTT. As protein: CASSGWGDASTDTQYF.

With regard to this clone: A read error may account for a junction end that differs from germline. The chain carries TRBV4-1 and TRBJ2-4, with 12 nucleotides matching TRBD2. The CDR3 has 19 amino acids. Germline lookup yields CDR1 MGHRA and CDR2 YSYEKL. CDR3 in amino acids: CASSQDLFGLAGGPSVADF. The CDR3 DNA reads TGCGCCAGCAGCCAAGATCTCTTCGGGCTAGCGGGAGGGCCCAGTGTCGCGGACTTC.